Below, one TCR beta chain is given with its context. Its recognized antigen is unknown. No base quality information exists; no much larger clone differs at one position. The data stem from a study of blood T cell repertoires in COVID-19 (dated by TCRdb to 2020 to 2022). In terms of the full investigation: Samples from collaborators originated in the United States, Italy and Spain and spanned both the acute and convalescent phases of COVID-19. The prospective study material was composed of cDNA or gDNA derived from T cells, B-cell-depleted T cells, or PBMCs. The dataset comprised deeply sampled blood TCRbeta repertoires from subjects exposed to, actively infected with, or recovered from COVID-19. The repertoires were made available in a free public database intended to serve as a resource for research on the immune response to SARS-CoV-2. The samples were drawn from two sources: the first 160 participants of the ongoing ImmuneRACE study, and fewer than 1,500 subjects contributed by 6 global collaborators. Sample metadata almost always included a de-identified subject ID, COVID-19 status, age in years and sex. Where available, HLA class I and class II types were taken from metadata supplied by the sample provider and were not determined by assay-based typing. Broad study findings and their caveats: How much clinical and demographic metadata was included differed by source and by participant, and the metadata was provided uncurated.

Collaborating institutions collected whole blood in K2EDTA tubes following their own protocols. Collaborator samples were shipped for TCRbeta analysis as frozen whole blood, isolated PBMCs, or DNA extracted from either sample type. The CDR3 spans 15 residues, from the cysteine through the phenylalanine. Only the CDR3 region is kept as DNA, spanning 45 bases read in frame from base 1. Taken from the germline V gene, the CDR1 and CDR2 loops are SGDLS and YYNGEE. V is trimmed back by 1 base and J by 3 bases, and the junction contains 3 bases that no gene match accounts for. The immunoSEQ Assay, a bias-controlled multiplex PCR, was used to amplify TCRbeta CDR3 regions from genomic DNA. Per the original workflow: Nucleated cell counts per sample were estimated from amplification of reference gene primers within the assay. To quantify the absolute abundance of each unique TCRbeta CDR3 rearrangement, sequence reads were collapsed and filtered. For each sample, productive Simpson clonality was calculated as the square root of Simpson's diversity index over productive rearrangements. This is the immuneACCESS table as TCRdb keeps it, with only in-frame sequences that have V and J called. A part of the clones is gone; compared with another copy, unresolved V genes explain less than half, and the rest is unexplained. The DNA gave D and trimming, while V, J and clone size come from that table. This sample has fewer than 95,000 clones in its table, and about nine tenths of those were observed once. The ten largest clones capture about 0.83% of the sample.

Source material: peripheral blood. This receptor chain uses TRBV9 and TRBJ2-1, with 8 bases aligning to TRBD2. The receptor was derived from a woman older than 75 with acute or convalescent COVID-19. The DNA reads TGTGCCAGCAGCGTATCCGGGACTAGCTACAATGAGCAGTTCTTC. It is translated as CASSVSGTSYNEQFF.